This is a list of T cell receptor beta chains from one sample in a study of blood T cells in healthy people across ages. TCRdb recomputed calls from the 5' RACE reads with MiXCR, one row per CDR3 protein. Among about 650,000 distinct CDR3 sequences listed, roughly half were seen once. Sequenced: blood. Receptors originate from a woman over 75 in good health. Both conserved end residues are part of each CDR3. Each record gives: V gene, D gene, clone size, J gene, CDR3 protein, CDR3 DNA. D genes are given only for firm matches. Clone size appears in some rows only: once, few, many, or a class for an expanded clone.

v_call: TRBV5-4; d_call: -; clone_size: -; j_call: TRBJ2-1; cdr3_aa: CASSFGRGEQFF; cdr3_nt: TGTGCCAGCAGCTTTGGGCGGGGTGAGCAGTTCTTT
v_call: TRBV7-9; d_call: TRBD1; clone_size: few; j_call: TRBJ1-2; cdr3_aa: CASSFGQGGGYTF; cdr3_nt: TGTGCCAGCAGCTTTGGACAGGGAGGTGGCTACACCTTC
v_call: TRBV3-1; d_call: -; clone_size: few; j_call: TRBJ1-2; cdr3_aa: CASSLKTWGYTF; cdr3_nt: TGTGCCAGCAGCTTAAAGACGTGGGGCTACACCTTC
v_call: TRBV3-1; d_call: -; clone_size: many; j_call: TRBJ2-5; cdr3_aa: CASSQAFNPQGRETQYF; cdr3_nt: TGTGCCAGCAGCCAAGCCTTCAACCCACAGGGTAGGGAGACCCAGTACTTC
v_call: TRBV29-1; d_call: -; clone_size: -; j_call: TRBJ2-1; cdr3_aa: CSVTAQEQFF; cdr3_nt: TGCAGCGTTACGGCGCAGGAGCAGTTCTTC
v_call: TRBV14; d_call: TRBD1; clone_size: -; j_call: TRBJ2-7; cdr3_aa: CASSQSGTGFPEQYF; cdr3_nt: TGTGCCAGCAGCCAATCCGGGACAGGGTTCCCCGAGCAGTACTTC
v_call: TRBV11-3; d_call: TRBD2; clone_size: -; j_call: TRBJ2-7; cdr3_aa: CASSLDGASGGYEQYF; cdr3_nt: TGTGCCAGCAGCTTAGACGGAGCTAGCGGGGGATACGAGCAGTACTTC
v_call: TRBV27; d_call: TRBD2; clone_size: once; j_call: TRBJ2-7; cdr3_aa: CASSLSTASGGRYEQYF; cdr3_nt: TGTGCCAGCAGTTTATCCACCGCTAGCGGGGGGCGGTACGAGCAGTACTTC
v_call: TRBV12-3/TRBV12-4; d_call: -; clone_size: many; j_call: TRBJ2-1; cdr3_aa: CASTRTDSYNEQFF; cdr3_nt: TGTGCCAGCACCCGGACGGACTCCTACAATGAGCAGTTCTTC
v_call: TRBV28; d_call: -; clone_size: -; j_call: TRBJ1-4; cdr3_aa: CASNLQGTSNEKLFF; cdr3_nt: TGTGCCAGCAACCTACAGGGAACTTCTAATGAAAAACTGTTTTTT
v_call: TRBV29-1; d_call: -; clone_size: few; j_call: TRBJ1-2; cdr3_aa: CSVAQGNYGYTF; cdr3_nt: TGCAGCGTTGCTCAGGGCAACTATGGCTACACCTTC
v_call: TRBV29-1; d_call: -; clone_size: -; j_call: TRBJ2-1; cdr3_aa: CSVGAREQFF; cdr3_nt: TGCAGCGTGGGGGCTAGGGAGCAGTTCTTC
v_call: TRBV4-3; d_call: -; clone_size: -; j_call: TRBJ1-4; cdr3_aa: CASSQGPNEKLFF; cdr3_nt: TGCGCCAGCAGCCAAGGGCCTAATGAAAAACTGTTTTTT
v_call: TRBV27; d_call: -; clone_size: once; j_call: TRBJ2-2; cdr3_aa: CASSPLGADTGELFF; cdr3_nt: TGTGCCAGCAGTCCCTTAGGGGCCGACACCGGGGAGCTGTTTTTT
v_call: TRBV29-1; d_call: TRBD1; clone_size: -; j_call: TRBJ2-5; cdr3_aa: CSVDNTGGWQETQYF; cdr3_nt: TGCAGCGTTGACAACACAGGGGGCTGGCAAGAGACCCAGTACTTC
v_call: TRBV9; d_call: -; clone_size: many; j_call: TRBJ2-1; cdr3_aa: CASSVATGSSYNEQFF; cdr3_nt: TGTGCCAGCAGCGTTGCTACGGGGAGCTCCTACAATGAGCAGTTCTTC
v_call: TRBV28; d_call: -; clone_size: -; j_call: TRBJ1-1; cdr3_aa: CASSLDTRGTLNTEAFF; cdr3_nt: TGTGCCAGCAGTCTTGATACGCGAGGGACCCTGAACACTGAAGCTTTCTTT
v_call: TRBV6-5; d_call: -; clone_size: once; j_call: TRBJ2-1; cdr3_aa: CASRKASSNEQFF; cdr3_nt: TGTGCCAGCAGAAAGGCCTCGTCTAATGAGCAGTTCTTC
v_call: TRBV28; d_call: TRBD1; clone_size: -; j_call: TRBJ1-5; cdr3_aa: CASRPIQGVRNQPQHF; cdr3_nt: TGTGCCAGCAGGCCTATACAGGGGGTCCGCAATCAGCCCCAGCATTTT
v_call: TRBV9; d_call: -; clone_size: many; j_call: TRBJ2-3; cdr3_aa: CASSSGGVHTQYF; cdr3_nt: TGTGCCAGCAGCTCAGGTGGTGTGCATACGCAGTATTTT
v_call: TRBV6-1; d_call: -; clone_size: -; j_call: TRBJ2-2; cdr3_aa: CASNGDLNTGELFF; cdr3_nt: TGTGCCAGCAATGGGGACCTGAACACCGGGGAGCTGTTTTTT
v_call: TRBV29-1; d_call: TRBD1; clone_size: many; j_call: TRBJ2-5; cdr3_aa: CSVARGQRLETQYF; cdr3_nt: TGCAGCGTTGCCAGGGGGCAACGTTTGGAGACCCAGTACTTC
v_call: TRBV2; d_call: -; clone_size: -; j_call: TRBJ1-6; cdr3_aa: CASRRDTSYNSPLHF; cdr3_nt: TGTGCCAGCAGAAGGGACACCTCCTATAATTCACCCCTCCACTTT
v_call: TRBV15; d_call: -; clone_size: -; j_call: TRBJ1-2; cdr3_aa: CATSRSSGGYTF; cdr3_nt: TGTGCCACCTCCCGGAGCAGCGGTGGCTACACCTTC
v_call: TRBV5-1; d_call: TRBD1; clone_size: -; j_call: TRBJ2-5; cdr3_aa: CASSLDRGDGKTQYF; cdr3_nt: TGCGCCAGCAGCTTAGACAGGGGGGACGGGAAGACCCAGTACTTC
v_call: TRBV5-1; d_call: -; clone_size: many; j_call: TRBJ1-1; cdr3_aa: CASSPQASNTEAFF; cdr3_nt: TGCGCCAGCAGCCCTCAGGCATCGAACACTGAAGCTTTCTTT
v_call: TRBV27; d_call: -; clone_size: -; j_call: TRBJ2-5; cdr3_aa: CASSKRTHEETQYF; cdr3_nt: TGTGCCAGCAGTAAGCGGACACACGAAGAGACCCAGTACTTC
v_call: TRBV5-1; d_call: TRBD1; clone_size: many; j_call: TRBJ1-5; cdr3_aa: CASSFLPDREGPQHF; cdr3_nt: TGCGCCAGCAGCTTTCTCCCCGACAGGGAGGGACCCCAGCATTTT
v_call: TRBV4-1; d_call: -; clone_size: -; j_call: TRBJ2-7; cdr3_aa: CASSQESGINSYEQYF; cdr3_nt: TGCGCCAGCTCCCAAGAATCAGGGATAAACTCCTACGAGCAGTACTTC
v_call: TRBV12-3/TRBV12-4; d_call: -; clone_size: few; j_call: TRBJ1-5; cdr3_aa: CASSHTLASQPQHF; cdr3_nt: TGTGCCAGCAGTCACACCTTGGCCAGTCAGCCCCAGCATTTT
v_call: TRBV12-3/TRBV12-4; d_call: -; clone_size: -; j_call: TRBJ1-3; cdr3_aa: CASRLDGGNTIYF; cdr3_nt: TGTGCCAGCAGGCTGGACGGGGGAAACACCATATATTTT
v_call: TRBV6-6; d_call: -; clone_size: -; j_call: TRBJ2-3; cdr3_aa: CASSPTWGFGTDTQYF; cdr3_nt: TGTGCCAGCAGCCCTACGTGGGGTTTTGGCACAGATACGCAGTATTTT
v_call: TRBV12-3/TRBV12-4; d_call: TRBD2; clone_size: -; j_call: TRBJ2-7; cdr3_aa: CASSPYSGSYNEQYF; cdr3_nt: TGTGCCAGCAGTCCGTACAGCGGGAGCTACAATGAGCAGTACTTC
v_call: TRBV7-9; d_call: -; clone_size: many; j_call: TRBJ1-1; cdr3_aa: CASSPGYRTEAFF; cdr3_nt: TGTGCCAGCAGCCCGGGGTATAGGACTGAAGCTTTCTTT
v_call: TRBV28; d_call: TRBD1; clone_size: -; j_call: TRBJ1-2; cdr3_aa: CASSGQDYGYTF; cdr3_nt: TGTGCCAGCAGTGGACAGGACTATGGCTACACCTTC
v_call: TRBV24-1; d_call: -; clone_size: -; j_call: TRBJ1-1; cdr3_aa: CATSDRPGTGPAFF; cdr3_nt: TGTGCCACCAGTGATCGTCCCGGGACGGGGCCCGCTTTCTTT
v_call: TRBV12-3/TRBV12-4; d_call: -; clone_size: -; j_call: TRBJ1-2; cdr3_aa: CASSLTGYGHTF; cdr3_nt: TGTGCCAGCAGTTTAACAGGTTATGGCCACACCTTC
v_call: TRBV7-9; d_call: TRBD1; clone_size: -; j_call: TRBJ2-3; cdr3_aa: CASSLGQGPSTDTQYF; cdr3_nt: TGTGCCAGCAGCCTGGGACAGGGACCTAGCACAGATACGCAGTATTTT
v_call: TRBV5-1; d_call: -; clone_size: -; j_call: TRBJ2-3; cdr3_aa: CASTSTSTDTQYF; cdr3_nt: TGCGCCAGCACCTCCACTAGCACAGATACGCAGTATTTT
v_call: TRBV12-3/TRBV12-4; d_call: TRBD2; clone_size: -; j_call: TRBJ2-5; cdr3_aa: CASSLARLAGGHETQYF; cdr3_nt: TGTGCCAGCAGTTTAGCTAGACTAGCGGGGGGGCATGAGACCCAGTACTTC
v_call: TRBV11-2; d_call: TRBD2; clone_size: -; j_call: TRBJ2-7; cdr3_aa: CASSQEGSGGTYGQYF; cdr3_nt: TGTGCCAGCAGCCAAGAGGGTAGCGGGGGCACCTACGGGCAGTACTTC
v_call: TRBV7-2; d_call: -; clone_size: -; j_call: TRBJ2-6; cdr3_aa: CASPYDPMAWAGANVLTF; cdr3_nt: TGTGCCAGCCCCTACGATCCCATGGCCTGGGCTGGGGCCAACGTCCTGACTTTC
v_call: TRBV25-1; d_call: TRBD1; clone_size: -; j_call: TRBJ1-5; cdr3_aa: CASQPGQGGQPQHF; cdr3_nt: TGTGCCAGCCAACCGGGACAGGGTGGACAGCCCCAGCATTTT
v_call: TRBV6-2/TRBV6-3; d_call: TRBD1; clone_size: many; j_call: TRBJ2-1; cdr3_aa: CATLHPGQGSVRTNEQFF; cdr3_nt: TGTGCCACCCTACACCCGGGACAGGGGTCTGTCCGCACCAATGAGCAGTTCTTC
v_call: TRBV6-1; d_call: TRBD1; clone_size: -; j_call: TRBJ2-5; cdr3_aa: CASSEAGTGGSQETQYF; cdr3_nt: TGTGCCAGCAGTGAGGCGGGGACAGGGGGCTCCCAAGAGACCCAGTACTTC
v_call: TRBV7-3; d_call: -; clone_size: -; j_call: TRBJ2-3; cdr3_aa: CASSPGAQTQYF; cdr3_nt: TGTGCCAGCAGCCCAGGGGCTCAAACGCAGTATTTT
v_call: TRBV29-1; d_call: -; clone_size: few; j_call: TRBJ2-7; cdr3_aa: CSVGAGPSYNEQYF; cdr3_nt: TGCAGCGTCGGCGCGGGACCGTCCTACAATGAGCAGTACTTC
v_call: TRBV29-1; d_call: -; clone_size: many; j_call: TRBJ2-3; cdr3_aa: CSVGQTDTQYF; cdr3_nt: TGCAGCGTGGGACAAACAGATACGCAGTATTTT
v_call: TRBV6-2/TRBV6-3; d_call: -; clone_size: -; j_call: TRBJ1-2; cdr3_aa: CASSVARDQGGYTF; cdr3_nt: TGTGCCAGCAGTGTAGCCCGGGATCAAGGAGGCTACACCTTC
v_call: TRBV3-1; d_call: TRBD1; clone_size: few; j_call: TRBJ1-1; cdr3_aa: CTQGLNTEAFF; cdr3_nt: TGTACACAGGGGTTGAACACTGAAGCTTTCTTT
v_call: TRBV7-3; d_call: -; clone_size: -; j_call: TRBJ2-3; cdr3_aa: CASSSLTGGTDTRYF; cdr3_nt: TGTGCCAGCAGCTCCTTAACGGGGGGCACAGATACGCGGTATTTT
v_call: TRBV6-6; d_call: TRBD2; clone_size: many; j_call: TRBJ2-7; cdr3_aa: CASSYSSGAREQYF; cdr3_nt: TGTGCCAGCAGTTACTCTAGCGGGGCGCGAGAGCAGTACTTC
v_call: TRBV12-3/TRBV12-4; d_call: -; clone_size: -; j_call: TRBJ2-5; cdr3_aa: CASSLVSPETQYF; cdr3_nt: TGTGCCAGCAGTTTAGTTTCGCCAGAGACCCAGTACTTC
v_call: TRBV28; d_call: TRBD1; clone_size: -; j_call: TRBJ2-6; cdr3_aa: CASSESRTGISGANVLTF; cdr3_nt: TGTGCCAGCAGCGAAAGTAGGACAGGGATCTCTGGGGCCAACGTCCTGACTTTC
v_call: TRBV4-1; d_call: -; clone_size: -; j_call: TRBJ2-7; cdr3_aa: CATNPEFGRRYNEQYF; cdr3_nt: TGCGCCACAAATCCCGAATTTGGACGGAGATACAATGAGCAGTACTTC